These 15 T cell receptor beta chains were sequenced from one sample in a study of T cell repertoires in cytomegalovirus infection. These receptors lack a known antigen. TCRdb re-called the reads through MiXCR, storing one row per CDR3 protein. The table has about 920,000 distinct CDR3 sequences, approximately 31% seen once. Source: cultured CD8+ T cells from PBMCs, taken from culture after CMV antigen stimulation. The source of these receptors is a human donor in good health (CMV status not recorded). Some clones in this sample may be carry-over from other donors' samples.

The chain employs TRBV27 and TRBJ2-1; 7 bases map to TRBD1. The CDR3 spans 16 residues. The V and J ends lost 5 bases and 0 bases, in that order; junction bases with no gene match: 7. CDR1 is MNHEY, CDR2 SMNVEV, per germline (reference sequence). The CDR3 DNA sequence: TGTGCCAGCAGTCCGATCGGGACAGCCTCCTACAATGAGCAGTTCTTC. This gives the protein CASSPIGTASYNEQFF.

This chain links TRBV6-6 with TRBJ2-3; 7 bases line up with TRBD2. The ends lost 4 bases at V and 5 bases at J; junction bases unmatched: 12. Germline-derived CDR1 and CDR2 are MNHNY and SVGAGI (reference sequence). The CDR3 runs to 16 residues. The CDR3 bases are TGTGCCAGCAGTTCTCCACTAGCGTTCGCGGGAGATACGCAGTATTTT. It codes for CASSSPLAFAGDTQYF.

About this clonotype itself: A much larger clone is a single base away; this may be a read error. The V and J genes are TRBV7-2 and TRBJ2-1; D is unresolved. This CDR3 comprises 13 residues. Germline V lookup: CDR1 SGHTA, CDR2 FQGNSA. The CDR3 coding sequence is TGTGTCAGCAGCTTAGTGGCCGGGCGGGAGCAGTTCTTC. It codes for CVSSLVAGREQFF.

The J gene is TRBJ2-3, the V gene TRBV25-1, with TRBD2 matching 7 bases. CDR1 is MGHDK and CDR2 is SYGVNS in the germline V gene. V was pared by 5 bases and J by 2 bases, with 7 bases of the junction left unmatched. The CDR3 runs to 15 residues. The CDR3 region is CASSSAGVFTDTQYF. The CDR3 DNA reads TGTGCCAGCAGTTCCGCGGGGGTCTTCACAGATACGCAGTATTTT. Based on the CDR3 plus reference TRBV25-1 and TRBJ2-3, the full variable domain is EADIYQTPRYLVIGTGKKITLECSQTMGHDKMYWYQQDPGMELHLIHYSYGVNSTEKGDLSSESTVSRIRTEHFPLTLESARPSHTSQYLCASSSAGVFTDTQYFGPGTRLTVL.

Only a few counts were recorded for this clonotype. The gene calls are TRBV2 and TRBJ1-6; D is perhaps TRBD1 (6 bases). The germline V and J ends were trimmed by 7 bases and 8 bases, with 18 bases remaining between them. CDR3 size: 15 residues. Germline V gene lookup returns CDR1 SNHLY and CDR2 FYNNEI. Here the CDR3 reads CASTQRGTDYSPLHF. The CDR3 DNA sequence: TGTGCCAGCACCCAAAGGGGGACGGACTATTCACCCCTCCACTTT.

This chain uses TRBV6-1 with TRBJ2-4, with 7 positions matching TRBD1. The CDR3 length is 17 residues. V dropped 4 bases and J dropped 2; count of bases not matched to a gene: 11. From germline, CDR1 is MNHNS and CDR2 SASEGT. The CDR3 region is CASSGEDRIIPKNIQYF. In DNA form, the CDR3 reads TGTGCCAGCAGTGGAGAGGACAGGATCATCCCCAAAAACATTCAGTACTTC.

This sequence joins TRBV7-6 and TRBJ1-2, with 7 bases fitting TRBD1. CDR3 size: 15 residues. After removal of 10 bases from V and 0 bases from J, the junction contained 11 bases not matched to a gene. Germline lookup yields CDR1 SGHVS and CDR2 FNYEAQ. DNA for the CDR3: TGTGCCACCGTATTACCGGGACAGACTAACTATGGCTACACCTTC. Amino acids: CATVLPGQTNYGYTF. Using reference TRBV7-6 and TRBJ1-2 for the parts outside the CDR3, the full variable domain is GAGVSQSPRYKVTKRGQDVALRCDPISGHVSLYWYRQALGQGPEFLTYFNYEAQQDKSGLPNDRFSAERPEGSISTLTIQRTEQRDSAMYRCATVLPGQTNYGYTFGSGTRLTVV.

The chain uses TRBV7-4 and TRBJ2-1, with D possibly being TRBD1 (6 bases). Deletions cut 10 bases from V and 5 bases from J, with 24 bases between. The CDR3 extends over 16 amino acids. Per the germline V gene, CDR1 is SGHVT and CDR2 is SQSDAQ. CDR3 DNA sequence: TGTGCCAACTCCCGTCCGGAGTTGACAGGACACAATGAGCAGTTCTTC. It is translated as CANSRPELTGHNEQFF.

This chain links TRBV5-3 with TRBJ2-1; unclear D gene. TRBV5-3 is assigned to the ORF class and has an uncertain function. With 8 bases removed from V and 3 bases from J, the gap between germline ends came to 15 bases. The CDR3 consists of 14 residues. CDR3 nucleotide sequence: TGTGCCAGCAGCCCGGAGAAGAACTACAATGAGCAGTTCTTC. Its protein is CASSPEKNYNEQFF.

V is TRBV20-1 and J is TRBJ2-2; D unclear. There are 14 residues in the CDR3. V lost 3 bases, J lost 1 base, and 9 bases lay in between. CDR1 is DFQATT, CDR2 SNEGSKA, per germline (reference sequence). The DNA of the CDR3 is TGCAGTGCTAGGGATCGACAGAACACCGGGGAGCTGTTTTTT. As protein: CSARDRQNTGELFF.

This clonotype was recorded a few times. This chain joins TRBV20-1 and TRBJ2-7; the match to TRBD1 covers 11 bases. This CDR3 spans 14 amino acids. V was pared by 4 bases and J by 3 bases, with 5 bases of the junction left unmatched. The germline V gene encodes CDR1 DFQATT and CDR2 SNEGSKA (reference sequence). Here the CDR3 reads CSAIRDRGNYEQYF. The DNA of the CDR3 is TGCAGTGCTATCCGGGACAGGGGGAACTACGAGCAGTACTTC.

This chain joins TRBV7-6 and TRBJ2-7, with D maybe TRBD1 (6 bases). The germline gives CDR1 SGHVS, CDR2 FNYEAQ. Trimming removed 5 bases from V and 3 bases from J, with 14 bases in between. CDR3 length: 14 residues. The CDR3 loop reads CASSARGSLYEQYF. CDR3 nucleotides: TGTGCCAGCAGCGCCAGGGGCTCCCTCTACGAGCAGTACTTC. Full variable domain (remainder filled in from reference TRBV7-6 and TRBJ2-7): GAGVSQSPRYKVTKRGQDVALRCDPISGHVSLYWYRQALGQGPEFLTYFNYEAQQDKSGLPNDRFSAERPEGSISTLTIQRTEQRDSAMYRCASSARGSLYEQYFGPGTRLTVT.

The chain couples TRBV15 to TRBJ1-5; 8 bases map to TRBD1. Unmatched junction bases numbered 10, after V lost 4 bases and J lost 2 bases. The V gene's germline CDR1 is LNHNV and CDR2 YYDKDF (reference sequence). The CDR3 contains 17 residues. The CDR3, as DNA: TGTGCCACCAGCATGCTGAACAGGGGGGGCGGCAATCAGCCCCAGCATTTT. It specifies CATSMLNRGGGNQPQHF.

This rearrangement joins TRBV18 to TRBJ1-5; maybe TRBD1 (5 bases). The germline V gene encodes CDR1 KGHSH and CDR2 LQKENI. CDR3 length equals 19 residues. Trimming took 2 bases from V and 0 from J, leaving 20 bases between them. The CDR3: CASSPTGDRARYSNQPQHF. The CDR3 nucleotides are TGTGCCAGCTCACCAACCGGGGACCGAGCTAGATATAGCAATCAGCCCCAGCATTTT.

This clonotype was observed a handful of times. CDR3 sequence reads: CASSQRGVIGGQLTDTQYF. The CDR3, as DNA: TGTGCCAGCAGCCAGAGAGGGGTGATCGGGGGACAGCTAACAGATACGCAGTATTTT. V usage is TRBV7-9 and J usage is TRBJ2-3; a possible D gene is TRBD1 (7 bases). V was cut by 5 bases and J by 3 bases, with 27 bases left in between. Per germline, CDR1 SEHNR and CDR2 FQNEAQ (reference sequence). This CDR3 has 19 amino acids.